The clone carrying this T cell receptor beta chain was recorded at least ten times. These data are taken from a study of T cell repertoires in cytomegalovirus infection. The germline V gene encodes CDR1 SGHTA and CDR2 FQGNSA. Trimming took 8 bases from V and 4 from J; bases not matched to a gene: 2. The CDR3 spans 12 residues. TCRdb re-called the reads with MiXCR, one entry per CDR3 protein. This table has around 440,000 distinct CDR3 sequences, about 11% appearing once. The rearrangement links TRBV7-2 to TRBJ1-2, with TRBD1 matching 9 bases. Sequencing was carried out using PBMCs. This clonotype was sampled from a human donor in good health (CMV status not recorded). Some clones in this sample may be carry-over from other donors' samples. The CDR3 protein is CASLGQGYGYTF. CDR3 coding DNA: TGTGCCAGCTTGGGACAGGGCTATGGCTACACCTTC.